The TCR beta chain under discussion was sequenced for a study of low-dose radiotherapy and immunotherapy resistance in tumors. About the research overall: With fractions of 0.5 Gy given every 2 weeks, Cohort 1 accumulated a total of 6.5 Gy. 1 Gy per fraction was delivered to Cohort 2 every two weeks, for 13 Gy total over 26 weeks. With cycle 1 day 1 as the start, patients took oral aspirin 300 mg daily for four cycles.

TRAV- and TRBV-specific primers, spanning alpha and beta chains, primed first-strand cDNA. Over roughly 19 PCR cycles, TCRs were amplified from a constant-region primer and V-primer adapter. MiXCR, applied by TCRdb to the reads, yields one record per CDR3 protein. Of about 64,000 distinct CDR3 sequences in the sample, 26% are singletons; the top ten hold under 7%. The time point: before trial treatment. Qualifying patients carried advanced solid tumors devoid of tumor-infiltrating lymphocytes. This sequence originates from a male donor with rectosigmoid adenocarcinoma. Sequenced material: PBMCs, taken before treatment.

The chain's CDR3 is CASSLSTSGGARGNEQFF. The CDR3 DNA reads TGTGCCAGCAGCTTATCCACCTCTGGCGGGGCGAGGGGGAATGAGCAGTTCTTC. V and J are TRBV7-6 and TRBJ2-1; possibly TRBD1 or TRBD2 for D (6 bases each). The germline gives CDR1 SGHVS, CDR2 FNYEAQ. V shed 2 bases and J shed 7 bases, with 24 bases lying between them. CDR3 length equals 18 residues.